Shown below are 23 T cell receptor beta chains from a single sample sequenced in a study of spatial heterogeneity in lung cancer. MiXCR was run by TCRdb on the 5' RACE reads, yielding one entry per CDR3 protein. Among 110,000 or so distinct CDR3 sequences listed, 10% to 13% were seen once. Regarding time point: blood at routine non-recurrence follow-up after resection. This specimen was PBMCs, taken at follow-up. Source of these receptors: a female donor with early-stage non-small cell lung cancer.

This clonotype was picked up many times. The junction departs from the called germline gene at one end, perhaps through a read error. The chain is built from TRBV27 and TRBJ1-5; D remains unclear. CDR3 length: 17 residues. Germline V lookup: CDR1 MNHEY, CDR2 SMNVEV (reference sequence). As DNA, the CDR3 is TGCACCAGCAGTTTATCGGGAAGACTATTTAGCAATCAGCCCCAGCATTTT. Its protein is CTSSLSGRLFSNQPQHF.

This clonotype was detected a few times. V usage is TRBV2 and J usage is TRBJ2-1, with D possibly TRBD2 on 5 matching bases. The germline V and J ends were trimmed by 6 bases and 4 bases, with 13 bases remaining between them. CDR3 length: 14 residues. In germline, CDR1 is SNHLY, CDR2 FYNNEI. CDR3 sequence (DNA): TGTGCCAGCAGCAACAGACTATTATACAATGAGCAGTTCTTC. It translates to CASSNRLLYNEQFF.

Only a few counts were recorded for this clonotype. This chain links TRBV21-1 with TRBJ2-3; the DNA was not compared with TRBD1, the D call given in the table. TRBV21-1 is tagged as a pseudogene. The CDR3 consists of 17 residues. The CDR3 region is CASNPAGGGTSTDTQYF. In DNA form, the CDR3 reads TGTGCCAGCAACCCAGCCGGCGGGGGAACTAGCACAGATACGCAGTATTTT.

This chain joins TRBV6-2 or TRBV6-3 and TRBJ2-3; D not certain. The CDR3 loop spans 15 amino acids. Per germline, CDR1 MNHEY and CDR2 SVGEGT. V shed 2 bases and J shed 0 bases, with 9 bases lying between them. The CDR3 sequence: CASSYTNPSTDTQYF. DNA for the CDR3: TGTGCCAGCAGTTACACGAATCCTAGCACAGATACGCAGTATTTT.

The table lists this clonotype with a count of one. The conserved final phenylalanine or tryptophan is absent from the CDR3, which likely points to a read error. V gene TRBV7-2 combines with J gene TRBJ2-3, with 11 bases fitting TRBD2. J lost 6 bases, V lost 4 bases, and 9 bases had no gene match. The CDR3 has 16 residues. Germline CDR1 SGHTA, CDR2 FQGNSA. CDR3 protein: CASSSRLAGPLDTQYL. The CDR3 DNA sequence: TGTGCCAGCAGCTCCCGACTAGCGGGACCCCTGGATACGCAGTATTTA.

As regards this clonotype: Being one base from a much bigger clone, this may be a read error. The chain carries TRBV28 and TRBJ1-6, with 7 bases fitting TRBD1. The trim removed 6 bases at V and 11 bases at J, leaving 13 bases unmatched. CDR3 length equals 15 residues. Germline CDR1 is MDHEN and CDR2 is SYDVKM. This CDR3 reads CASRSTGTVSPPLHF. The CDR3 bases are TGTGCCAGCAGATCGACCGGGACAGTATCCCCACCCCTCCACTTT.

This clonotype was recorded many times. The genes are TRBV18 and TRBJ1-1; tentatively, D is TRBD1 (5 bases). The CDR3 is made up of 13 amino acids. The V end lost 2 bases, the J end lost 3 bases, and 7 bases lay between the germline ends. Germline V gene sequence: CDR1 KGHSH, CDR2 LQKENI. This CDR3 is CASSPMGDTEAFF. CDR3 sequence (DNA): TGTGCCAGCTCACCAATGGGGGACACTGAAGCTTTCTTT.

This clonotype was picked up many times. CDR3 in amino acids: CAWSRGQRTGELFF. The CDR3 DNA sequence: TGTGCCTGGAGTAGAGGACAGAGAACCGGGGAGCTGTTTTTT. The rearrangement links TRBV30 to TRBJ2-2; D might be TRBD1 (6 bases). CDR1 GTSNPN and CDR2 SVGIG come from the germline V gene (reference sequence). The ends were cut back, 2 bases at V and 5 bases at J, with 12 bases in the middle. The CDR3 is 14 amino acids.

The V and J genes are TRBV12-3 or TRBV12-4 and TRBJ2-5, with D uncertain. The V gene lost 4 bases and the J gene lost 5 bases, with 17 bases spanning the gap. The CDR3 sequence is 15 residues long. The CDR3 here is CASSSDWVGLETQYF. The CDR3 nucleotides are TGTGCCAGCAGTTCAGACTGGGTCGGGTTGGAGACCCAGTACTTC.

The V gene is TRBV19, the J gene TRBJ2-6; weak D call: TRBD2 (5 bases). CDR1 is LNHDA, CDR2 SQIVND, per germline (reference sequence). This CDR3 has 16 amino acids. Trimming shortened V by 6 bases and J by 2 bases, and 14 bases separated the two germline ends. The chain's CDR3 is CASRALGSPGANVLTF. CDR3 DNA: TGTGCCAGTAGAGCCCTAGGGAGCCCTGGGGCCAACGTCCTGACTTTC.

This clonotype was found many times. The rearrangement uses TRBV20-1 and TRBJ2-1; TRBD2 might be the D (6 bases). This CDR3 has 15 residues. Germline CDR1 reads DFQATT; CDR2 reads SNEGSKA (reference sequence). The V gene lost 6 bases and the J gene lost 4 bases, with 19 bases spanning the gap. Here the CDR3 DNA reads TGCAGTGCCACGCAATCGGATCGGGGGTACAATGAGCAGTTCTTC. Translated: CSATQSDRGYNEQFF.

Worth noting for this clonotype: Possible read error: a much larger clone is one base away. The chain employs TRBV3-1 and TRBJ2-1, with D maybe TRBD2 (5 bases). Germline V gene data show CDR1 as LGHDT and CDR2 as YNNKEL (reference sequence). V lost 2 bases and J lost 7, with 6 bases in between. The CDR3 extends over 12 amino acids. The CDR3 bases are TGTGCCAGCAGCCAAACTAGGAATGAGCAGTTCTTC. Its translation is CASSQTRNEQFF.

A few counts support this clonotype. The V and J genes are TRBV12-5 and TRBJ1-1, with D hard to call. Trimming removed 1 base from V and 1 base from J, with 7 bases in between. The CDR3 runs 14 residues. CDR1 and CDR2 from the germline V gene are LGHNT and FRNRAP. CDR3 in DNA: TGTGCTAGTGGTTTGGGTCCACAGAACACTGAAGCTTTCTTT. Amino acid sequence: CASGLGPQNTEAFF.

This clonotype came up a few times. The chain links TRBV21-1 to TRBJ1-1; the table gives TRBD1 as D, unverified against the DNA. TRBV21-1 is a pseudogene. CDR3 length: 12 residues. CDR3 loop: CASSKAGQEAFF. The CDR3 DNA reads TGTGCCAGCAGCAAAGCGGGACAGGAAGCTTTCTTT.

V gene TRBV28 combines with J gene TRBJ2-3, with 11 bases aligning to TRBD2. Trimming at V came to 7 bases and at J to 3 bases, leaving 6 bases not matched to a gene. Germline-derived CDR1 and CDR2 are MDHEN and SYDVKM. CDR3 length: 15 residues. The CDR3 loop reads CASTSSGRRTDTQYF. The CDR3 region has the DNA TGTGCCAGCACCTCTAGCGGGAGGCGTACAGATACGCAGTATTTT.

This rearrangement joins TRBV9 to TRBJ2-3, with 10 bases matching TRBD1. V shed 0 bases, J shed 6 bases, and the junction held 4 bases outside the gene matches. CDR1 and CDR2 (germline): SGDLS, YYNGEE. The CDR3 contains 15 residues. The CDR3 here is CASSVVGTGVDTQYF. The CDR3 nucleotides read TGTGCCAGCAGCGTAGTTGGGACAGGGGTGGATACGCAGTATTTT.

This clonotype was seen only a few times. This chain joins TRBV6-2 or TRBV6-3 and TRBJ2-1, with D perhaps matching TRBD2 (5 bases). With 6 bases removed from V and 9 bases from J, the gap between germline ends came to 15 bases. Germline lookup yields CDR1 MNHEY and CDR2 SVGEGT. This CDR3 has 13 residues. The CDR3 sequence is CASSLPLRGEQFF. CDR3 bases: TGTGCCAGCAGCTTGCCCCTTCGGGGTGAGCAGTTCTTC.

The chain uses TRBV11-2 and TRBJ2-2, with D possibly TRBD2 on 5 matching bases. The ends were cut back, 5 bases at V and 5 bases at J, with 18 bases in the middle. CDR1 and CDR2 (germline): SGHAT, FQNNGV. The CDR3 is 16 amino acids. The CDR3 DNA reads TGTGCCAGCAGCCGCGCCCGGACTGAAAAAACCGGGGAGCTGTTTTTT. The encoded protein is CASSRARTEKTGELFF. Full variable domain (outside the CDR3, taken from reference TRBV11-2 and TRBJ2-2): EAGVAQSPRYKIIEKRQSVAFWCNPISGHATLYWYQQILGQGPKLLIQFQNNGVVDDSQLPKDRFSAERLKGVDSTLKIQPAKLEDSAVYLCASSRARTEKTGELFFGEGSRLTVL.

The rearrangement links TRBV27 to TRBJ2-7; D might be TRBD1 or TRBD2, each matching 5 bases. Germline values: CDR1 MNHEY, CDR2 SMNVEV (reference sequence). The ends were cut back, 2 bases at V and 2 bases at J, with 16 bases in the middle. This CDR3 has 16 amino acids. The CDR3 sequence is CASSLKAGTGPYEQYF. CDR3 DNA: TGTGCCAGCAGTTTAAAAGCAGGGACCGGCCCCTACGAGCAGTACTTC.

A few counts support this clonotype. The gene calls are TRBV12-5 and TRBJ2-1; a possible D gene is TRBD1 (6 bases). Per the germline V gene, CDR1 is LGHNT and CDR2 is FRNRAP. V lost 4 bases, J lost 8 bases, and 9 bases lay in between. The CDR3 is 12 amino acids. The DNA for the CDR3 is TGTGCTAGTGGTTCCACAGGGTATGAGCAGTTCTTC. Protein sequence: CASGSTGYEQFF.

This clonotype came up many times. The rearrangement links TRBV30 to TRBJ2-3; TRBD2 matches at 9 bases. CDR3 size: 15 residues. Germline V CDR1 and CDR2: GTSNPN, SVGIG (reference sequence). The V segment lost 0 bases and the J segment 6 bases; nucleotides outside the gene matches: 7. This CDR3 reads CAWSVRLADWDTQYF. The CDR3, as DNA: TGTGCCTGGAGTGTACGACTAGCGGACTGGGATACGCAGTATTTT.

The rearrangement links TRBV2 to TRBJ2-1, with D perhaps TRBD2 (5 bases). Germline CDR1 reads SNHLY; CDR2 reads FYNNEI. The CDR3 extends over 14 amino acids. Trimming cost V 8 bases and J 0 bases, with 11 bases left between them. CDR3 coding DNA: TGTGCCAGCCAGCGGTTAAGCTCCTACAATGAGCAGTTCTTC. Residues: CASQRLSSYNEQFF.

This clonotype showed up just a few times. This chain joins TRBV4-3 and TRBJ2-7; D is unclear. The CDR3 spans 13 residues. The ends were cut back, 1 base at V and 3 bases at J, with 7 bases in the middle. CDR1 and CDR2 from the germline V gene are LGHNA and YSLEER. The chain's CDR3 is CASSQVEVYEQYV. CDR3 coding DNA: TGCGCCAGCAGCCAAGTAGAAGTCTACGAGCAGTACGTC.